What follows is one TCR beta chain and its context. There is no known antigen for this receptor. Base quality data are lacking; no much larger clone is found one base away. The immunoSEQ Assay was used to sequence TCRbeta CDR3 regions. After extraction, genomic DNA underwent amplification by bias-controlled multiplex PCR, followed by high-throughput sequencing. In the paper's pipeline: To quantify the absolute abundance of every unique TCRbeta CDR3 region, sequences were collapsed and filtered. T cell fraction was estimated by normalization of TCRbeta template counts to usable DNA, with usable DNA being measured through amplification of reference genes present in all nucleated cells. Repertoire TCRs were annotated as SARS-CoV-2-specific by exact matching of V gene, CDR3 amino acid sequence and J gene to a known reactive TCR set. The reference SARS-CoV-2 TCR set was derived from MIRA and filtered for enrichment in COVID-19-positive ImmuneCODE repertoires, a step that removed public or cross-reactive TCRs. Using the MIRA antigens, annotated TCRs were further analysed by specific ORF or by position within an ORF. Depth was the summed frequency of annotated unique rearrangements, while breadth was defined as annotated unique rearrangements over total unique productive rearrangements. Group comparisons of TCR breadth used two-sided Wilcoxon rank-sum tests. What TCRdb holds here is the immuneACCESS table cut down to in-frame rearrangements. Part of the clones is not present; checked against another copy, under half of the missing clones reflect an unresolved V gene, and the others are unexplained. V and J calls and clone size follow that table, whereas D and trimming were derived from the DNA. The sample records 350,000 to 500,000 clones, 80% to 95% of which are singletons. 9% to 15% of the sample is in the top ten clones.

This record comes from a study of Ad26.COV2.S vaccination and SARS-CoV-2 variants (dated by TCRdb to the early 2020s). Regarding the study in general: Donors in the vaccine arm were drawn from COV1001, a phase I-IIa trial of Ad26.COV2.S in healthy adults that was multicentre, randomized, double-blind and placebo-controlled. Ad26.COV2.S was given intramuscularly at 5x10^10 or 1x10^11 viral particles, as a single shot or as two shots 56 days apart. TCRbeta repertoire sequencing was used to assess the specificity and breadth of SARS-CoV-2-reactive T cell receptors after Ad26.COV2.S vaccination. The TCR-sequenced set comprised about 30 samples: some 20 Ad26.COV2.S vaccine recipients, 5 placebo recipients and 8 SARS-CoV-2 convalescent individuals. Participants in the trial were split at random into five groups of five each, receiving low-dose or high-dose Ad26.COV2.S once or twice, or else placebo on both occasions. Blinding of investigators to trial group allocation was maintained during experiments and outcome assessment.

Reading the label with the study, this specimen's treatment or condition is: some 19 received Ad26.COV2.S at low or high dose, single or two shots; about five received placebo; per-sample allocation not given. Repertoires of vaccine and placebo recipients were sequenced from samples collected on day 63 after the first injection. Cohort 1b enrolled some 25 adults aged 18-55 years at a single site in Boston, USA, between 29 July and 7 August 2020. Ad26.COV2.S consisted of a replication-incompetent adenovirus type 26 vector by which a prefusion-stabilized SARS-CoV-2 spike protein from the original Wuhan strain was expressed. V and J are truncated by 0 bases and 1 base respectively, leaving an intervening sequence of 2 bases. The CDR3 goes from the cysteine to the phenylalanine over 13 residues. Solely the CDR3 DNA is kept, with 39 bases framed from the first base. The germline V gene provides CDR1 SGHTA and CDR2 FQGTGA.

Results and caveats for the whole study, not just this receptor: The study was not powered to compare responses between vaccine doses or regimens. Comparable non-spike TCR breadth was observed between vaccine and placebo recipients, consistent with only spike being contained in the vaccine. Spike-specific TCR breadth was higher in Ad26.COV2.S recipients than in placebo recipients (P = 0.0014). After vaccination, substantial breadth of spike-specific CD8+ and CD4+ T cell responses was reported. It was noted by the authors that total T cell responses may have been underestimated by the TCR breadth and depth analyses.

This clonotype was obtained from a person aged 18-65 years who received the Ad26.COV2.S COVID-19 vaccine or a placebo. The sequences come from peripheral blood, collected in a trial of Ad26.COV2.S vaccine versus placebo. The chain employs TRBV7-3 and TRBJ2-3; no D gene call is confident. The nucleotide sequence is TGTGCCAGCAGCTTAACTGGCACAGATACGCAGTATTTT. Translated, it reads CASSLTGTDTQYF.